The 3 T cell receptor beta chains presented below share a single source sample, sequenced in a study of cytomegalovirus exposure and HLA in healthy donors. The study ran its PCR with 60 Vbeta and 13 Jbeta primers. Sequenced by immunoSEQ multiplex PCR; TCRdb stores in-frame clones only, minus some. The repertoire holds under 200,000 clones, with 65% to 80% as singletons. Specimen: PBMCs. The receptor source for this set is a middle-aged woman in good health and CMV-seropositive.

This clone showed up just a few times. CDR3 protein: CASSPLSSYGYTF. CDR3 in DNA: TGTGCCAGCTCCCCCCTAAGTAGCTATGGCTACACCTTC. The chain carries TRBV6-6 and TRBJ1-2; no firm D call. The V and J ends lost 8 bases and 4 bases respectively, with 14 bases between them. This CDR3 spans 13 amino acids. Germline V gene data show CDR1 as MNHNY and CDR2 as SVGAGI (reference sequence).

The V call is TRBV11-2, the J call TRBJ2-7; 8 positions match TRBD1. Per germline, CDR1 SGHAT and CDR2 FQNNGV. After removal of 6 bases from V and 3 bases from J, the junction contained 4 bases not matched to a gene. This CDR3 region has 13 residues. Here the CDR3 reads CASRATGVYEQYF. Here the CDR3 DNA reads TGTGCCAGCAGAGCGACAGGGGTCTACGAGCAGTACTTC. Supplemented by reference TRBV11-2 and TRBJ2-7, the full variable domain reads EAGVAQSPRYKIIEKRQSVAFWCNPISGHATLYWYQQILGQGPKLLIQFQNNGVVDDSQLPKDRFSAERLKGVDSTLKIQPAKLEDSAVYLCASRATGVYEQYFGPGTRLTVT.

J is TRBJ1-1 and V is TRBV7-7, with 7 bases fitting TRBD1. This CDR3 is built from 17 residues. V shed 5 bases and J 3 bases; nucleotides not matched to a gene: 15. CDR1 and CDR2 (germline): SSHAT, FNYEAQ (reference sequence). CDR3 region: CASSPYSFRQGYTEAFF. CDR3 sequence (DNA): TGTGCCAGCAGCCCCTACTCATTTCGACAGGGTTACACTGAAGCTTTCTTT.